These T cell receptor beta chains were read from a single sample in a study of OX40 agonist ivuxolimab in advanced cancers. Using immunoSEQ multiplex PCR, the repertoire was profiled, and TCRdb retains in-frame clones only, with some absent. The table records about 31,000 clones, around nine tenths of them present only once. This material consisted of CD4+ or CD8+ T cells sorted from blood, taken in a trial of the OX40 agonist ivuxolimab. The source of these receptors is an adult with an advanced solid tumor such as melanoma, head and neck, liver or kidney cancer. Each CDR3 is given with its conserved first and last residue. Fields, in order: D gene, clone size, V gene, J gene, CDR3 DNA, CDR3 protein. A D gene is named only where the DNA matches it firmly. The size field is filled for only some rows; it gives once, few, many or a size class.

TRBD2	.	TRBV5-1	TRBJ2-3	TGCGCCAGCAGCCCCGCGGGGACTAGCGGGGGGGAGGCAGATACGCAGTATTTT	CASSPAGTSGGEADTQYF
.	.	TRBV6-5	TRBJ1-2	TGTGCCAGCAGTTACCCAAGGGGGGATTACTATGGCTACACCTTC	CASSYPRGDYYGYTF
.	.	TRBV11-3	TRBJ2-1	TGTGCCAGCAGCTTAGGGTGGACGAACAATGAGCAGTTCTTC	CASSLGWTNNEQFF
TRBD1	.	TRBV27	TRBJ2-7	TGTGCCAGCAGTTTATCAGGGGGCAAAGGCTACGAGCAGTACTTC	CASSLSGGKGYEQYF
.	.	TRBV7-8	TRBJ2-3	TGTGCCAGCGTGACCAATCCTACTAGCACAGATACGCAGTATTTT	CASVTNPTSTDTQYF
.	.	TRBV9	TRBJ1-2	TGTGCCAGCAGCGCCTGGACGCAGGGATCCTATGGCTACACCTTC	CASSAWTQGSYGYTF
.	once	TRBV23-1	TRBJ1-4	TGCGCTGAAAGAGGGGGAGCTAATGAAAAACTGTTTTTT	CAERGGANEKLFF
TRBD2	.	TRBV19	TRBJ2-7	TGTGCCAGTAGTATAGCCCTAGCGGGGTTCTACGAGCAGTACTTC	CASSIALAGFYEQYF
TRBD1	.	TRBV5-1	TRBJ2-5	TGCGCCAGCAGCTTGGCAGGGGGCCAAGAGACCCAGTACTTC	CASSLAGGQETQYF
.	.	TRBV19	TRBJ2-7	TGTGCCAGTAGTATAGGAGGGCTATCTGACTACGAGCAGTACTTC	CASSIGGLSDYEQYF
TRBD1	few	TRBV23-1	TRBJ1-5	TGCGCCAGCAGTCAACGTCCGGGGACAGGCAATCAGCCCCAGCATTTT	CASSQRPGTGNQPQHF
.	.	TRBV13	TRBJ2-2	TGTGCCAGCAGCGCTCAAGGCGGATCCACCGGGGAGCTGTTTTTT	CASSAQGGSTGELFF
TRBD2	.	TRBV4-1	TRBJ2-3	TGCGCCAGCAGCCAAGATCCCCCGCTAGCGGGGAGCACAGATACGCAGTATTTT	CASSQDPPLAGSTDTQYF
.	.	TRBV27	TRBJ1-1	TGTGCCAGCAGTTTCGGGGGCTCTGAAGCTTTCTTT	CASSFGGSEAFF